What follows describes a single T cell receptor beta chain. These data come from a study of blood T cell repertoires in COVID-19. Produced via immunoSEQ multiplex PCR; TCRdb's table is partial and in-frame only. The sample has a few hundred thousand clones; about 90% are singletons. The CDR3 length is 15 residues. CDR1 is MDHEN and CDR2 is SYDVKM in the germline V gene. V was pared by 2 bases and J by 5 bases, with 7 bases of the junction left unmatched. Sequencing was carried out using peripheral blood. The chain is built from TRBV28 and TRBJ1-2, with TRBD1 matching 8 bases. The source of this sequence is a woman in her 30s with COVID-19, enrolled during active disease. CDR3 DNA: TGTGCCAGCAGTTTAGGGACAGGCTTAGGTTATGGCTACACCTTC. Its protein is CASSLGTGLGYGYTF.